These T cell receptor beta chains were read from a single sample in a study of blood T cell repertoires in COVID-19. Profiling relied on immunoSEQ multiplex PCR, and the TCRdb table lists in-frame clones only, not all of them. Of over 300,000 clones listed, 89% were seen once; the top ten hold more than 0.95%. Sequencing input: peripheral blood. The receptors shown here come from a middle-aged man with acute or convalescent COVID-19. Each CDR3 is given with its conserved first and last residue. The D gene is left open where the match is weak. For some rows the clone size is stated as once, few or many, or as a class when expanded; others skip it.

len: 17
abundance: .
v_gene: TRBV5-4
d_gene: TRBD2
j_gene: TRBJ2-7
CDR3aa: CASSSLGGGGISYEQYF
CDR3nt: TGTGCCAGCAGCTCTCTGGGGGGGGGAGGCATATCCTACGAGCAGTACTTC

len: 16
abundance: .
v_gene: TRBV11-2
d_gene: .
j_gene: TRBJ1-2
CDR3aa: CASSHGRGMRALGYTF
CDR3nt: TGTGCCAGCAGCCATGGCCGGGGGATGAGGGCCCTTGGCTACACCTTC

len: 15
abundance: .
v_gene: TRBV5-5
d_gene: .
j_gene: TRBJ1-2
CDR3aa: CASSLGAGPYYGYTF
CDR3nt: TGTGCCAGCAGCTTGGGCGCAGGGCCCTACTATGGCTACACCTTC

len: 13
abundance: once
v_gene: TRBV3-1/TRBV3-2
d_gene: .
j_gene: TRBJ1-1
CDR3aa: CASSSETVGGAFF
CDR3nt: TGTGCCAGCAGCTCCGAGACGGTTGGGGGGGCTTTCTTT

len: 15
abundance: .
v_gene: TRBV11-2
d_gene: .
j_gene: TRBJ1-5
CDR3aa: CASSLGYEQASPQHF
CDR3nt: TGTGCCAGCAGCTTAGGATACGAGCAAGCGTCGCCCCAGCATTTT

len: 12
abundance: .
v_gene: TRBV7-2
d_gene: .
j_gene: TRBJ1-2
CDR3aa: CASSLAGGGYTF
CDR3nt: TGTGCCAGCAGCTTAGCCGGAGGTGGCTACACCTTC

len: 12
abundance: .
v_gene: TRBV29-1
d_gene: .
j_gene: TRBJ1-3
CDR3aa: CSVGSSGNTIYF
CDR3nt: TGCAGCGTTGGCAGCTCTGGAAACACCATATATTTT

len: 13
abundance: .
v_gene: TRBV7-9
d_gene: .
j_gene: TRBJ1-3
CDR3aa: CASSLAASNTIYF
CDR3nt: TGTGCCAGCAGCTTAGCGGCTTCGAACACCATATATTTT

len: 14
abundance: once
v_gene: TRBV6-5
d_gene: .
j_gene: TRBJ2-5
CDR3aa: CASSRTLGLETQYF
CDR3nt: TGTGCCAGCAGCCGGACACTCGGGTTGGAGACCCAGTACTTC

len: 14
abundance: .
v_gene: TRBV6-5
d_gene: TRBD2
j_gene: TRBJ2-1
CDR3aa: CASRGTSGGVAQFF
CDR3nt: TGTGCCAGCAGGGGAACTAGCGGGGGGGTTGCGCAGTTCTTC

len: 16
abundance: .
v_gene: TRBV10-3
d_gene: .
j_gene: TRBJ1-5
CDR3aa: CAISQFLGAANQPQHF
CDR3nt: TGTGCCATATCTCAATTTCTGGGGGCGGCCAATCAGCCCCAGCATTTT

len: 11
abundance: .
v_gene: TRBV28
d_gene: .
j_gene: TRBJ2-1
CDR3aa: CASSSVYQQFF
CDR3nt: TGTGCCAGCAGTTCGGTCTACCAGCAGTTCTTC